This note documents a single T cell receptor (beta chain) sequence. The antigen remains unidentified. Clones were sequenced by immunoSEQ multiplex PCR, and TCRdb holds only the in-frame ones, with some missing. The data contain roughly 100,000 clones, approximately 90% of them singletons. The data originate from a study of PD-1 blockade in classical Hodgkin lymphoma. Background on the study: Intravenous infusions of nivolumab 3 mg/kg reached patients every 2 weeks. General study points: As was reported, newly diagnosed patients showed lower baseline TCR diversity than healthy donors did. CD4+ but not CD8+ TCR diversity rose significantly by C4D1.

After autologous stem cell transplantation all patients relapsed, and prior brentuximab vedotin exposure differed between cohorts. Trimming shortened V by 1 base and J by 6 bases, and 8 bases separated the two germline ends. The germline V gene has CDR1 MGHDK and CDR2 SYGVNS. The CDR3 is made up of 13 amino acids. The material sequenced was peripheral blood mononuclear cells (PBMCs), taken before the second cycle of nivolumab. This receptor was obtained from a human donor with classical Hodgkin lymphoma. This rearrangement joins TRBV25-1 to TRBJ2-3; D unclear. The CDR3 sequence: CASSELGPDTQYF. CDR3 nucleotide sequence: TGTGCCAGCAGTGAATTAGGGCCTGATACGCAGTATTTT.